This T cell receptor beta chain was obtained from a study of blood T cell repertoires in COVID-19. At the level of the study: COVID-19 samples collected from the United States, Italy and Spain covered acute and convalescent phases.

The V and J ends lost 4 bases and 15 bases respectively, with 23 bases between them. The CDR3 spans 14 residues. The V gene's germline CDR1 is SGHRS and CDR2 YFSETQ. Original handling: The assay estimated nucleated cells by amplifying reference gene primers. The table came from immunoSEQ multiplex PCR; TCRdb's copy has only in-frame clones and leaves some out. V and J calls and clone size are given by that table; D and trimming were obtained from the DNA. The top ten clones hold 4% to 5% of a sample with over 130,000 clones, around 83% of them seen once. Material: peripheral blood. This TCR was sampled from a woman aged 80 or over with acute or convalescent COVID-19. The chain has TRBV5-1 and TRBJ2-1; maybe TRBD2 (7 bases). The CDR3 sequence is CASSLTDYAGALFF. CDR3 DNA sequence: TGCGCCAGCAGCCTAACGGACTATGCGGGGGCTCTGTTCTTC.